Following are 7 T cell receptor beta chains from one sample sequenced in a study of cytomegalovirus exposure and HLA in healthy donors. Amplification used 60 Vbeta primers and 13 Jbeta primers. Sequencing was performed with immunoSEQ multiplex PCR; in TCRdb, only in-frame clones are kept and a portion is missing. The sample lists roughly 150,000 clones, roughly 81% occurring once. Input material: PBMCs. These receptors originate from a woman under 30 in good health and CMV-seronegative.

J is TRBJ1-2 and V is TRBV2; no definite D call. The CDR3 totals 17 residues. The germline V gene encodes CDR1 SNHLY and CDR2 FYNNEI. The ends were cut back, 5 bases at V and 1 base at J, with 20 bases in the middle. The DNA of the CDR3 is TGTGCCAGCAGTACCCGGGGAGGAGATTTGAATAACTATGGCTACACCTTC. Protein product: CASSTRGGDLNNYGYTF. Full variable domain (outside the CDR3, taken from reference TRBV2 and TRBJ1-2): EPEVTQTPSHQVTQMGQEVILRCVPISNHLYFYWYRQILGQKVEFLVSFYNNEISEKSEIFDDQFSVERPDGSNFTLKIRSTKLEDSAMYFCASSTRGGDLNNYGYTFGSGTRLTVV.

The table lists this clone with a few counts. The CDR3 region is CASSVGTHQETQYF. CDR3 DNA sequence: TGTGCCAGCAGCGTAGGGACACATCAAGAGACCCAGTACTTC. This chain links TRBV9 with TRBJ2-5; TRBD1 is a possible D gene (5 bases). Germline CDR1 SGDLS, CDR2 YYNGEE. Trimming removed 0 bases from V and 2 bases from J, with 8 bases in between. CDR3 length: 14 amino acids.

About this clone itself: Given the absence of the conserved phenylalanine or tryptophan at the CDR3 end, a read error is likely. It is unclear where the CDR3 begins or ends on the DNA, so no DNA is shown, and the CDR3 is as TCRdb lists it. The chain is built from TRBV2 and TRBJ2-3; the DNA was not used to check the table's D call, TRBD2. Looked up from germline, CDR1 is SNHLY and CDR2 is FYNNEI. With termini counted, the CDR3 has 12 amino acids. CDR3: CASSTLGLAAAR.

The chain joins TRBV28 to TRBJ1-2; TRBD1 might be the D (6 bases). This CDR3 comprises 13 residues. Germline CDR1 reads MDHEN; CDR2 reads SYDVKM. With 5 bases removed from V and 4 bases from J, the gap between germline ends came to 11 bases. The CDR3 DNA follows: TGTGCCAGCAGTGGGACATACACCTATGGCTACACCTTC. It yields the protein CASSGTYTYGYTF.

This clone was counted once. The chain combines TRBV30 with TRBJ2-7, with D perhaps TRBD2 (5 bases). Looked up from germline, CDR1 is GTSNPN and CDR2 is SVGIG (reference sequence). The CDR3 has 12 amino acids. The CDR3 here is CAGGLSTYEQYF. CDR3 in DNA: TGTGCGGGCGGACTTTCAACCTACGAGCAGTACTTC.

This chain joins TRBV7-6 and TRBJ1-5; D is undetermined. Germline values: CDR1 SGHVS, CDR2 FNYEAQ. This CDR3 is 14 amino acids long. V lost 5 bases and J 5 bases, leaving 13 bases between the germline ends. CDR3 sequence (DNA): TGTGCCAGCAGCCTCCCAGGCCCCGATCAGCCCCAGCATTTT. It encodes CASSLPGPDQPQHF.

There are a few counts of this clone. This sequence joins TRBV28 and TRBJ1-2; possible D gene TRBD1, 5 bases. The CDR3 contains 12 residues. V was cut by 7 bases and J by 2 bases, with 8 bases left in between. In germline, CDR1 is MDHEN, CDR2 SYDVKM. CDR3 nucleotides: TGTGCCAGCATGGGGCTGAACTATGGCTACACCTTC. Translation gives CASMGLNYGYTF.